The 17 T cell receptor beta chains presented below share a single source sample, sequenced in a study of T cell changes during pregnancy in multiple sclerosis. This table comes from immunoSEQ multiplex PCR, and its TCRdb copy is limited to in-frame clones, with some not included. The table has tens of thousands of clones, approximately 91% seen once; the top ten hold around 0.4%. The source material was CD4+ T cells from peripheral blood mononuclear cells, sampled in the second trimester of pregnancy. The receptors here all came from a female donor with multiple sclerosis, enrolled in a pregnancy study.

The gene calls are TRBV18 and TRBJ2-5; 9 bases agree with TRBD1. Per germline, CDR1 KGHSH and CDR2 LQKENI. The CDR3 covers 17 residues. V trimming: 2 bases; J trimming: 1 base; junction bases outside the gene matches: 8. The DNA for the CDR3 is TGTGCCAGCTCACCAGGGTACACGGGACAGGGCCAAGAGACCCAGTACTTC. Translated: CASSPGYTGQGQETQYF.

The rearrangement links TRBV6-1 to TRBJ2-7, with D tentatively TRBD1 (5 bases). CDR3 size: 14 residues. In germline, CDR1 is MNHNS, CDR2 SASEGT. V dropped 8 bases and J dropped 3 bases, with 17 bases sitting between them. In nucleotides, the CDR3 is TGTGCCAGCCTACTTGACAGTCTTCACTACGAGCAGTACTTC. Translation gives CASLLDSLHYEQYF.

The rearrangement joins TRBV19 to TRBJ2-1; the match to TRBD1 covers 7 bases. From germline, CDR1 is LNHDA and CDR2 SQIVND (reference sequence). J was trimmed by 4 bases and V by 5 bases; bases with no gene match: 8. The CDR3 sequence is 15 residues long. Here the CDR3 reads CASSRTGRVYNEQFF. CDR3 nucleotides: TGTGCCAGTAGTCGGACAGGTAGAGTTTACAATGAGCAGTTCTTC. Complete variable domain (other parts from reference TRBV19 and TRBJ2-1): DGGITQSPKYLFRKEGQNVTLSCEQNLNHDAMYWYRQDPGQGLRLIYYSQIVNDFQKGDIAEGYSVSREKKESFPLTVTSAQKNPTAFYLCASSRTGRVYNEQFFGPGTRLTVL.

This chain uses TRBV4-2 with TRBJ1-2; possible D gene TRBD1, 6 bases. The length of the CDR3 is 15 residues. Trimming removed 3 bases from V and 6 bases from J, with 17 bases in between. The V gene's germline CDR1 is LGHNA and CDR2 YNFKEQ. The CDR3 region has the DNA TGTGCCAGCAGCCAGCAGACAGGAGAGGAGAATGGCTACACCTTC. It codes for CASSQQTGEENGYTF.

The chain joins TRBV5-5 to TRBJ2-1, with D uncertain. The CDR3 length is 15 residues. V lost 0 bases, J lost 4 bases, and 11 bases lay in between. From germline, CDR1 is SGHKS and CDR2 YYEKEE (reference sequence). The DNA for the CDR3 is TGTGCCAGCAGCTTGGTCTTTTTTTCGTACAATGAGCAGTTCTTC. It specifies CASSLVFFSYNEQFF.

The CDR3 bases are TGTGCCAGCAGCTTATTCCCAGGCCAATCCTACGAGCAGTACTTC. Its translation is CASSLFPGQSYEQYF. The chain employs TRBV7-2 and TRBJ2-7, with D uncertain. The CDR3 contains 15 residues. CDR1 is SGHTA, CDR2 FQGNSA, per germline. Trimming pared 2 bases from V and 1 base from J, leaving 12 bases between.

This chain uses TRBV30 with TRBJ2-1, with a weak D call TRBD2 (5 bases). The CDR3 is 12 amino acids. Germline-derived CDR1 and CDR2 are GTSNPN and SVGIG (reference sequence). The CDR3 reads CGTRGAYNEQFF. CDR3 coding DNA: TGTGGGACCCGGGGAGCATACAATGAGCAGTTCTTC.

The genes are TRBV18 and TRBJ2-1; 7 bases map to TRBD1. Trimming removed 0 bases from V and 9 bases from J; junction bases left unmatched: 11. Germline lookup yields CDR1 KGHSH and CDR2 LQKENI. This CDR3 spans 16 amino acids. Here the CDR3 reads CASSPPNAQGEREQFF. The CDR3 DNA reads TGTGCCAGCTCACCACCGAACGCCCAGGGGGAACGTGAGCAGTTCTTC.

The chain carries TRBV5-6 and TRBJ1-1; D ambiguous. The germline V gene encodes CDR1 SGHDT and CDR2 YYEEEE. V was clipped by 4 bases and J by 4 bases, with 11 bases between them. This CDR3 comprises 13 residues. The CDR3 DNA sequence: TGTGCCAGCAGCGCGGAGCCCATCACTGAAGCTTTCTTT. It yields the protein CASSAEPITEAFF.

The chain carries TRBV6-5 and TRBJ1-1; D remains ambiguous. Germline V gene lookup returns CDR1 MNHEY and CDR2 SVGAGI. This CDR3 region has 13 residues. Trimming left V 2 bases short and J 1 base short, with 5 bases between. Written as DNA, the CDR3 is TGTGCCAGCAGTTACCTCGGGAACACTGAAGCTTTCTTT. This translates into CASSYLGNTEAFF.

The chain employs TRBV9 and TRBJ1-1; TRBD1 aligns across 11 bases. Germline V gene data show CDR1 as SGDLS and CDR2 as YYNGEE. Germline trimming cut 4 bases from V and 1 base from J; bases unmatched to any gene: 3. The CDR3 totals 15 residues. The CDR3 loop is CASSLDRGRNTEAFF. For the CDR3, the DNA is TGTGCCAGCAGCCTGGACAGGGGGCGGAACACTGAAGCTTTCTTT. Full variable domain (outside the CDR3, taken from reference TRBV9 and TRBJ1-1): DSGVTQTPKHLITATGQRVTLRCSPRSGDLSVYWYQQSLDQGLQFLIQYYNGEERAKGNILERFSAQQFPDLHSELNLSSLELGDSALYFCASSLDRGRNTEAFFGQGTRLTVV.

The chain carries TRBV7-2 and TRBJ2-3; 8 bases line up with TRBD2. The CDR3 sequence is 15 residues long. Germline V CDR1 and CDR2: SGHTA, FQGNSA. The V gene end was trimmed by 5 bases and the J gene end by 4 bases; junction bases not matched to a gene: 8. The CDR3 here is CASSPGAGEADTQYF. Written as DNA, the CDR3 is TGTGCCAGCAGCCCAGGAGCGGGAGAGGCAGATACGCAGTATTTT.

This sequence joins TRBV30 and TRBJ2-7, with D perhaps TRBD2 (5 bases). Between the trimmed V and J ends, which lost 1 base and 2 bases, there was a span of 18 bases. Germline V CDR1 and CDR2: GTSNPN, SVGIG (reference sequence). This CDR3 is 16 amino acids long. CDR3 nucleotides: TGTGCCTGGAGTGCCCGTTTTCCCGGGAATGCCTACGAGCAGTACTTC. This encodes CAWSARFPGNAYEQYF.

The rearrangement joins TRBV5-1 to TRBJ2-6; D is ambiguous. The CDR3 length is 16 residues. From germline, CDR1 is SGHRS and CDR2 YFSETQ. V gave up 4 bases and J gave up 1 base, with 12 bases separating them. The CDR3 reads CASSPSLSSGANVLTF. The CDR3, as DNA: TGCGCCAGCAGCCCCTCTCTCAGTTCTGGGGCCAACGTCCTGACTTTC.

This chain links TRBV7-9 with TRBJ1-3; D gene unclear. Germline CDR1 and CDR2: SEHNR and FQNEAQ (reference sequence). The CDR3 covers 12 residues. Trimming cost V 5 bases and J 4 bases, with 6 bases left between them. This chain's CDR3 is CASSLPGNTIYF. The CDR3 coding sequence is TGTGCCAGCAGCCTCCCGGGAAACACCATATATTTT.

The chain employs TRBV27 and TRBJ1-2; 8 bases are a match to TRBD1. Germline V gene sequence: CDR1 MNHEY, CDR2 SMNVEV (reference sequence). Trimming cost V 5 bases and J 6 bases; bases outside gene matches: 14. This CDR3 spans 16 amino acids. As DNA, the CDR3 is TGTGCCAGCAGTCCCTGGACAGGGAGGGGCGATAATGGCTACACCTTC. Amino acids: CASSPWTGRGDNGYTF.

The V and J genes are TRBV7-8 and TRBJ2-4; unclear D gene. CDR3 length: 16 residues. V was trimmed by 5 bases and J by 0 bases, leaving 14 bases between them. The germline V gene has CDR1 SGHVS and CDR2 FQNEAQ. CDR3 in amino acids: CASSPALSIAKNIQYF. DNA of the CDR3: TGTGCCAGCAGCCCCGCTCTCTCTATAGCCAAAAACATTCAGTACTTC.